Sequencing of this T cell receptor beta chain was carried out in a study of identical twins. The CDR3 loop spans 13 amino acids. V was shortened by 0 bases and J by 7 bases, with 9 bases between the two germline ends. The germline V gene encodes CDR1 MRHNA and CDR2 SNTAGT. TCRdb independently ran MiXCR on the 5' RACE reads; one entry per CDR3 protein. The data contain hundreds of thousands of distinct CDR3 sequences, around 20% of them singletons. The same data also went into a second study, on T cells expressing NK-cell markers.

Input material: PBMCs. The gene calls are TRBV6-4 and TRBJ2-5, with D hard to call. The TCR originated in a woman aged 18-35 years in good health. This CDR3 is CASSDSPTGTQYF. CDR3 DNA sequence: TGTGCCAGCAGTGACTCCCCAACGGGGACCCAGTACTTC.